The 25 T cell receptor beta chains below were found in one sample sequenced in a study of identical twins. MiXCR was run by TCRdb on the 5' RACE reads, yielding one entry per CDR3 protein. This sample has about 890,000 distinct CDR3 sequences, with roughly an eighth found just once. This same sample was also part of a study on yellow fever vaccine responses in identical twins.

Source material: PBMCs. These receptors originate from a woman aged 18-29 years in good health.

V gene TRBV3-1 combines with J gene TRBJ2-3, with D unresolved. V was shortened by 1 base and J by 6 bases, with 14 bases between the two germline ends. Germline V gene data show CDR1 as LGHDT and CDR2 as YNNKEL (reference sequence). This CDR3 has 15 residues. CDR3 coding DNA: TGTGCCAGCAGCCAAGGCGTCCTTCCTAAGGATACGCAGTATTTT. Protein product: CASSQGVLPKDTQYF.

A few counts support this clonotype. The chain is built from TRBV5-1 and TRBJ1-1; possible D gene TRBD1, 6 bases. Germline lookup yields CDR1 SGHRS and CDR2 YFSETQ. The CDR3 has 16 amino acids. V lost 4 bases to trimming and J lost 1 base, with 17 bases between them. This CDR3 is CASSLLLWTANTEAFF. Here the CDR3 DNA reads TGCGCCAGCAGCCTTCTTCTCTGGACAGCGAACACTGAAGCTTTCTTT. The full variable domain, in which reference TRBV5-1 and TRBJ1-1 provide the parts outside the CDR3, is KAGVTQTPRYLIKTRGQQVTLSCSPISGHRSVSWYQQTPGQGLQFLFEYFSETQRNKGNFPGRFSGRQFSNSRSEMNVSTLELGDSALYLCASSLLLWTANTEAFFGQGTRLTVV.

This clonotype was counted between two and nine times. V gene TRBV24-1 combines with J gene TRBJ2-1; D possibly uses TRBD1 or TRBD2 (5 bases each). V was cut by 9 bases and J by 7 bases, with 21 bases left in between. CDR3 length: 15 residues. Germline CDR1 reads KGHDR; CDR2 reads SFDVKD. CDR3 in DNA: TGTGCCACCTCCGAGGGCTGGGGGTACGGGAATGAGCAGTTCTTC. It is translated as CATSEGWGYGNEQFF.

In its sample, this clonotype was seen a few times. The rearrangement joins TRBV12-3 or TRBV12-4 to TRBJ2-4, with 14 bases that match TRBD2. The CDR3 sequence is 16 residues long. The V gene end was trimmed by 5 bases and the J gene end by 7 bases; junction bases not matched to a gene: 7. This CDR3 is CASSQGTSGSRNIQYF. The CDR3 DNA follows: TGTGCCAGCAGTCAGGGGACTAGCGGGAGTCGGAACATTCAGTACTTC.

The DNA of the CDR3 is TGCGCCAGCAGCCAGGCACAGGGGTTTAGCGGGAGGGCCGGAGATACGCAGTATTTT. This gives the protein CASSQAQGFSGRAGDTQYF. V is TRBV4-1 and J is TRBJ2-3, with 11 bases lining up with TRBD2. Germline CDR1 and CDR2: MGHRA and YSYEKL. Trimming at V came to 3 bases and at J to 5 bases, leaving 16 bases not matched to a gene. The CDR3 consists of 19 residues.

This clonotype was seen repeatedly, ten times or more. The genes are TRBV9 and TRBJ2-1; 12 positions agree with TRBD2. The junction had 6 bases not matched to a gene; V was cut back by 3 bases and J by 14 bases. Looked up from germline, CDR1 is SGDLS and CDR2 is YYNGEE. This CDR3 has 13 amino acids. The CDR3, as DNA: TGTGCCAGCAGCGAAGGACTAGCGGGGACCGAGTTCTTC. Its translation is CASSEGLAGTEFF.

The rearrangement uses TRBV12-3 or TRBV12-4 and TRBJ1-5, with D unresolved. CDR3 size: 17 residues. The ends were cut back, 6 bases at V and 2 bases at J, with 20 bases in the middle. The CDR3 DNA reads as TGTGCCAGCAGCGGCGGCGGGGTTCTGTTCGGCAATCAGCCCCAGCATTTT. The encoded protein is CASSGGGVLFGNQPQHF.

The sample holds a few counts of this clonotype. J is TRBJ2-2 and V is TRBV24-1; 7 bases match TRBD2. CDR1 and CDR2 (germline): KGHDR, SFDVKD. The J segment lost 6 bases and the V segment lost 9 bases, leaving 3 bases of the junction unmatched. CDR3 length: 12 amino acids. This CDR3 reads CATAAGAGELFF. In DNA, the CDR3 is TGTGCCACCGCTGCGGGAGCCGGGGAGCTGTTTTTT.

The chain recombines TRBV23-1 with TRBJ2-5; perhaps D is TRBD1 or TRBD2 (5 bases each). TRBV23-1 is an open reading frame whose function is uncertain. The CDR3 loop spans 15 amino acids. V lost 0 bases to trimming and J lost 0 bases, with 8 bases between them. CDR3 amino acids: CASSQSSGHQETQYF. CDR3 nucleotides: TGCGCCAGCAGTCAATCGTCGGGGCACCAAGAGACCCAGTACTTC.

This clonotype was observed at least ten times. This chain joins TRBV10-3 and TRBJ1-1, with 7 nucleotides matching TRBD1. With V trimmed by 5 bases and J by 3 bases, 3 bases remained unmatched. The CDR3 is 13 amino acids. Germline assignment: CDR1 ENHRY and CDR2 SYGVKD. The CDR3 sequence is CAISRDRDTEAFF. CDR3 DNA sequence: TGTGCCATCAGTCGGGACAGAGACACTGAAGCTTTCTTT.

The chain joins TRBV20-1 to TRBJ1-1, with no clear D. CDR1 and CDR2 (germline): DFQATT, SNEGSKA (reference sequence). Deletions cut 4 bases from V and 1 base from J, with 10 bases between. CDR3 length: 13 residues. CDR3 region: CSATWEGNTEAFF. Written as DNA, the CDR3 is TGCAGTGCTACCTGGGAAGGGAACACTGAAGCTTTCTTT.

The V and J genes are TRBV20-1 and TRBJ2-4; the match to TRBD2 covers 8 bases. V was pared by 5 bases and J by 1 base, with 7 bases of the junction left unmatched. The germline CDR1 and CDR2 sequences are DFQATT and SNEGSKA (reference sequence). This CDR3 has 15 amino acids. CDR3 in amino acids: CSAGLGLVAKNIQYF. The CDR3 coding sequence is TGCAGTGCTGGCTTGGGACTAGTTGCCAAAAACATTCAGTACTTC.

This clonotype was seen many times. This chain joins TRBV12-3 or TRBV12-4 and TRBJ2-2, with D tentatively TRBD2 (5 bases). The CDR3 has 14 residues. Trimming took 3 bases from V and 6 from J, leaving 11 bases between them. In nucleotides, the CDR3 is TGTGCCAGCAGTTTCCTTGGGGAGTCCGGGGAGCTGTTTTTT. It codes for CASSFLGESGELFF.

V gene TRBV19 combines with J gene TRBJ2-5; TRBD1 aligns across 10 bases. V shed 4 bases and J 3 bases; nucleotides not matched to a gene: 8. This CDR3 spans 16 amino acids. CDR1 is LNHDA and CDR2 is SQIVND in the germline V gene (reference sequence). The CDR3 protein is CASSTNTGTGEETQYF. CDR3 DNA sequence: TGTGCCAGTAGTACGAATACCGGGACAGGGGAAGAGACCCAGTACTTC.

This clonotype came up many times. This chain joins TRBV10-3 and TRBJ2-1; TRBD1 aligns across 7 bases. The J segment lost 0 bases and the V segment lost 4 bases, leaving 6 bases of the junction unmatched. The CDR3 spans 16 residues. The germline CDR1 and CDR2 sequences are ENHRY and SYGVKD. The CDR3 bases are TGTGCCATCAGTGCCCCGACAGGGAGCTCCTACAATGAGCAGTTCTTC. Its protein product is CAISAPTGSSYNEQFF.

This clonotype was counted a few times. The chain employs TRBV28 and TRBJ2-7, with TRBD2 as a possible D gene (6 bases). V lost 3 bases and J lost 6, with 15 bases in between. The V gene's germline CDR1 is MDHEN and CDR2 SYDVKM. The CDR3 sequence is 14 residues long. The CDR3 spells CASSLGTRRSEQYF. CDR3 sequence (DNA): TGTGCCAGCAGTTTGGGGACTCGAAGGAGCGAGCAGTACTTC.

The V call is TRBV12-5, the J call TRBJ2-3, with D unclear. Between the trimmed V and J ends, which lost 0 bases and 2 bases, there was a span of 9 bases. Germline CDR1 LGHNT, CDR2 FRNRAP. CDR3 length equals 15 residues. The CDR3 sequence is CASGLVSYNTDTQYF. The CDR3 DNA reads as TGTGCTAGTGGTTTGGTGTCCTATAACACAGATACGCAGTATTTT.

The chain combines TRBV20-1 with TRBJ1-4; 9 bases match TRBD1. The CDR3 extends over 13 amino acids. V lost 6 bases and J lost 5; bases outside the gene matches: 4. Germline loops: CDR1 DFQATT, CDR2 SNEGSKA (reference sequence). CDR3 sequence: CSARQGGNEKLFF. CDR3 coding DNA: TGCAGTGCCCGACAGGGGGGAAATGAAAAACTGTTTTTT.

This clonotype was counted ten times or more. The chain carries TRBV7-9 and TRBJ1-4; D not resolved. Trimming removed 7 bases from V and 7 bases from J, with 10 bases in between. The CDR3 runs to 12 residues. Germline V gene sequence: CDR1 SEHNR, CDR2 FQNEAQ (reference sequence). CDR3 coding DNA: TGTGCCAGCAACTTTAATGGTGAAAAACTGTTTTTT. Residues: CASNFNGEKLFF. Supplemented by reference TRBV7-9 and TRBJ1-4, the full variable domain reads DTGVSQNPRHKITKRGQNVTFRCDPISEHNRLYWYRQTLGQGPEFLTYFQNEAQLEKSRLLSDRFSAERPKGSFSTLEIQRTEQGDSAMYLCASNFNGEKLFFGSGTQLSVL.

The table lists this clonotype with many counts. The rearrangement joins TRBV24-1 to TRBJ2-1; 15 bases align to TRBD2. CDR1 KGHDR and CDR2 SFDVKD come from the germline V gene. With 5 bases clipped from V and 2 bases from J, the junction kept 9 bases outside the gene matches. This CDR3 spans 19 amino acids. The CDR3 loop reads CATSGPGLAGGPTYNEQFF. The CDR3 nucleotides read TGTGCCACCAGTGGACCGGGACTAGCGGGAGGCCCGACCTACAATGAGCAGTTCTTC.

In nucleotides, the CDR3 is TGTGCCAGCAGCCAAACGGGAAGCTCCAAAAACATTCAGTACTTC. Residues: CASSQTGSSKNIQYF. The chain recombines TRBV7-9 with TRBJ2-4, with a possible D match to TRBD2 (5 bases). The CDR3 sequence is 15 residues long. The V gene lost 5 bases and the J gene lost 2 bases, with 13 bases spanning the gap. Germline loops: CDR1 SEHNR, CDR2 FQNEAQ (reference sequence).

J is TRBJ2-7 and V is TRBV2, with TRBD1 matching over 7 bases. The V and J ends lost 7 bases and 0 bases, in that order; junction bases with no gene match: 3. Germline V gene sequence: CDR1 SNHLY, CDR2 FYNNEI. This CDR3 comprises 13 residues. CDR3: CASTQGVSYEQYV. The DNA for the CDR3 is TGTGCCAGCACCCAGGGGGTCTCCTACGAGCAGTACGTC.

V and J are TRBV29-1 and TRBJ2-1, with 12 bases fitting TRBD2. The CDR3 has 14 residues. From germline, CDR1 is SQVTM and CDR2 ANQGSEA. The trim removed 7 bases at V and 7 bases at J, leaving 8 bases unmatched. CDR3 loop: CSATRTSGDNEQFF. Here the CDR3 DNA reads TGCAGCGCCACTCGGACTAGCGGGGATAATGAGCAGTTCTTC.

This clonotype was counted only a few times. The J gene is TRBJ2-4, the V gene TRBV7-9; 7 bases line up with TRBD1. After removal of 1 base from V and 1 base from J, the junction contained 4 bases not matched to a gene. CDR3 length equals 16 residues. CDR1 and CDR2 (germline): SEHNR, FQNEAQ (reference sequence). CDR3 in amino acids: CASSLVVTGAKNIQYF. CDR3 DNA: TGTGCCAGCAGCTTAGTTGTGACAGGGGCCAAAAACATTCAGTACTTC.

This chain joins TRBV12-3 or TRBV12-4 and TRBJ2-2; no firm D call. The CDR3 is 12 residues long. V shed 10 bases and J shed 3 bases, with 9 bases lying between them. CDR3 amino acids: CATKVHTGELFF. In nucleotides, the CDR3 is TGTGCCACCAAGGTACACACCGGGGAGCTGTTTTTT.